This T cell receptor (beta chain) was profiled in a study of cytotoxic CD8 clonotypes in ibrutinib-treated CLL. Study results and caveats: Public clonotypes were rare and shrank or held steady on treatment.

TCRdb's table, derived via immunoSEQ multiplex PCR, lists solely in-frame clones and lacks some. The sample lists around 200,000 clones; about four fifths were seen once. Concerning this clone: What it binds is not known.

The CDR3 is 13 amino acids. Trimming took off 3 bases at V and 3 bases at J, with 9 bases between the two ends. The V gene's germline CDR1 is MNHNS and CDR2 SASEGT. This chain joins TRBV6-1 and TRBJ2-7, with D uncertain. The clonotype originates from a human donor with chronic lymphocytic leukemia. The sample here was PBMCs, taken after 12 months of ibrutinib treatment. The CDR3 protein is CASSDDPYYEQYF. The CDR3 nucleotides read TGTGCCAGCAGTGATGACCCTTACTACGAGCAGTACTTC.